The entry below describes one T cell receptor (beta chain). It lacks a known antigen. No much larger clone is present one base from it, and per-base qualities are unavailable. This sample is part of a study of graft-versus-host responses after intestinal transplantation (dated by TCRdb to 2020 to 2023). In terms of the full investigation: The transplants that recipients received were multivisceral, liver-intestinal, or isolated intestinal. Every recipient was given anti-thymocyte globulin induction, followed by around three years of maintenance tacrolimus and steroids. After intestinal transplantation, graft-versus-host and host-versus-graft alloreactive T cell clones in the graft, circulation and bone marrow were tracked using bulk TCR-beta CDR3 sequencing. To identify alloreactive clones, pre-transplant mixed lymphocyte reaction products were sequenced and compared with unstimulated pre-transplant donor and recipient T cells. The cohort enrolled 24 intestinal transplant recipients including one retransplant, and a few patients lacking pretransplant specimens were excluded. Donor T cell macrochimerism was defined as a peak of at least 4% donor T cells among recipient peripheral blood mononuclear cells. Rather than going through the commercial service, samples from a few later patients were sequenced in-house on an Illumina MiSeq and processed with MiXCR.

The time point label corresponds to: cells obtained before transplantation from donor or recipient. CD3+CD4+ and CD3+CD8+ populations were FACS-sorted from unstimulated pre-transplant donor and recipient cells taken from spleen or lymph nodes. Library method: the immunoSEQ multiplex PCR assay. For most patients, genomic DNA was isolated using the Qiagen DNeasy Blood and Tissue Kit and was shipped frozen to Adaptive Biotechnologies for TCR sequencing. Adaptive Biotechnologies carried out high-throughput TCR-beta CDR3 sequencing of genomic DNA for most patients. Under the source paper's analysis protocol: TCR sequencing data for around 20 patients were retrieved from Adaptive's ImmunoSEQ software; a few other patients were processed with MiXCR and VDJtools. To correct CD4 versus CD8 sorting errors, any sequence found in both subsets at a frequency ratio below 5:1 was removed. CDR3 nucleotide sequences shared between donor and recipient were removed because their origin could not be assigned. To be classed as alloreactive, a clone needed at least 2-fold expansion over unstimulated cells and a minimum CFSE-low frequency of 0.002% (template counts) or 0.001% (read counts). A clone was considered mappable if detected in the sequenced pre-transplant spleen, lymph node, or MLR CFSE-low populations of the donor or recipient. The cumulative frequency of alloreactive clones was calculated as a percentage of all sequences, weighted by copy number. TCRdb holds this immuneACCESS table with in-frame rearrangements only. Some clones are missing; in checked studies, unresolved V genes explain under half, and the rest has no known cause. V and J calls and clone size are those listed in that table; D and trimming were worked out from the DNA. The sample table lists over 70,000 clones, around four fifths of them with a count of one. The ten largest clones add up to about 15% of the sample.

Study-level results and caveats: Early after transplant, peak levels of circulating GvH clones were associated with declines in HvG clones. GvH clones turned up in recipient bone marrow, with some appearing earlier in ileal mucosa or blood, a pattern consistent with an intestinal mucosal origin. In patients with donor T cell macrochimerism, the allografts had high GvH to HvG T cell clonal ratios. The relatively low number and heterogeneity of intestinal transplant patients limited the conclusions.

The clonotype originates from a human donor who received an intestinal transplant. Sequences were derived from unstimulated CD8+ T cells sorted from spleen or lymph node cells, sampled before intestinal transplant.

The CDR3 loop reads CASSPLGQGLYEQYF. The bases read TGTGCCAGCAGCCCCCTGGGACAGGGTCTCTACGAGCAGTACTTC. The V and J segments used are TRBV5-6 and TRBJ2-7, and 9 bases in between align with TRBD1. CDR1 and CDR2, looked up from the germline V gene, are SGHDT and YYEEEE. Trimming removed 4 bases from V and 3 bases from J; the gene matches leave 8 bases unexplained. From the cysteine up to the phenylalanine, the CDR3 has a length of 15 residues. Only the CDR3 part of the read is kept: 45 bases, read in frame from the first base.